A selection of T cell receptor beta chains follows, all from one sample in a study of monozygotic twins with inflammatory bowel disease. Following a re-call of the 5' RACE reads, TCRdb has one entry per CDR3 protein and lacks DNA. The specimen's table records about 160,000 distinct CDR3 sequences. Specimen: blood. Receptors were obtained from a human donor with ulcerative colitis or Crohn's disease, or a healthy co-twin of an affected twin (not recorded which). Each CDR3 is given with its conserved first and last residue.

j_call v_call cdr3_aa
TRBJ2-3 TRBV20-1 CSAGGGVTDTQYF
TRBJ2-1 TRBV5-1 CASSLNGQTYNEQFF
TRBJ2-2 TRBV6-2/TRBV6-3 CASSRPGTENTGELFF
TRBJ1-2 TRBV10-3 CAISPLGPGTNYGYTF
TRBJ2-7 TRBV24-1 CATSDRGAGGSYEQYF
TRBJ2-7 TRBV20-1 CSARVIRQGLLQTYEQYF
TRBJ2-3 TRBV9 CASSALQGADTQYF
TRBJ2-7 TRBV20-1 CSASATSVATYEQYF
TRBJ2-2 TRBV30 CAWRGTGELFF
TRBJ2-2 TRBV29-1 CSVEWDSAPGELFF
TRBJ2-1 TRBV5-1 CASSYPPLAGASYNEQFF
TRBJ2-1 TRBV20-1 CSGAGAYNEQFF
TRBJ2-3 TRBV24-1 CATSGQGAITDTQYF
TRBJ1-5 TRBV9 CASSGTGSGNQPQHF
TRBJ2-1 TRBV2 CASSERLPSGRAYNEQFF
TRBJ2-7 TRBV20-1 CSARSGDYEQHF
TRBJ1-1 TRBV7-3 CASSLNGGMTEAFF
TRBJ1-5 TRBV19 CASSMAETSGQPQHF
TRBJ2-1 TRBV5-4 CASSLGSFNEQFF
TRBJ1-5 TRBV6-1 CASSERPSNQPQHF
TRBJ2-7 TRBV6-2/TRBV6-3 CASSYMMGRRPYEQYF
TRBJ2-1 TRBV27 CASSYLTGGSYNEQFF
TRBJ2-1 TRBV6-2/TRBV6-3 CASSYGRGSEKNEQFF
TRBJ1-4 TRBV2 CASSVGRGGEKLFF
TRBJ2-1 TRBV6-4 CASSDGLASNEQFF
TRBJ2-2 TRBV6-2/TRBV6-3 CASTESPDSNTGELFF
TRBJ1-3 TRBV12-3/TRBV12-4 CASSPTHGTGSGNTIYF
TRBJ1-1 TRBV20-1 CSARRILPNTEAFF
TRBJ1-5 TRBV29-1 CSVGDDQPQYF
TRBJ1-2 TRBV29-1 CSVQWEGYGYTF
TRBJ2-3 TRBV29-1 CSTPGTGGPSDTQYF
TRBJ2-7 TRBV6-2/TRBV6-3 CASSYRDSYEQYF
TRBJ2-7 TRBV24-1 CATSDPGTEQYF